Listed here is a single T cell receptor beta chain. Its antigen remains unidentified. The record has no base qualities; no much larger clone is one base away. The immunoSEQ Assay, a bias-controlled multiplex PCR, was used to amplify TCRbeta CDR3 regions from genomic DNA. In the paper's pipeline: Within the assay, amplification of reference gene primers was used to estimate how many nucleated cells each sample contained. To quantify the absolute abundance of each unique TCRbeta CDR3 rearrangement, sequence reads were collapsed and filtered. Productive Simpson clonality was computed per sample as the square root of Simpson's diversity index over productive rearrangements. The table was pulled from immuneACCESS by TCRdb, which kept in-frame rearrangements only. Such tables lose some clones; where checked, under half of the loss comes from unresolved V genes, and the rest has no known cause. V and J calls and clone size are given by that table; D and trimming were obtained from the DNA. This sample lists some 60,000 clones; about 80% were detected once. The ten largest clones add up to approximately 21% of the sample.

Including cysteine and phenylalanine, the CDR3 has 18 amino acids. This entry keeps only the CDR3 DNA: 54 bases, framed from base 1. After removal of 5 bases from V and 0 bases from J, the junction retains 13 bases not matched to a gene. Sequences SGHVS (CDR1) and FNYEAQ (CDR2) are obtained from the germline V gene. One collaborating source in Seattle enrolled patients during active infection and followed them longitudinally through the course of disease. Each collaborating institution followed its own protocols to collect whole blood in K2EDTA tubes. For TCRbeta analysis, collaborators shipped samples in one of three forms: frozen whole blood, isolated PBMCs, or DNA extracted from either of those sample types. The record originates from a study of blood T cell repertoires in COVID-19 (dated by TCRdb to about 2020). As for the study more broadly: Collaborator samples came from the United States, Italy and Spain and covered acute and convalescent phases of COVID-19. The prospective study material was composed of cDNA or gDNA derived from T cells, B-cell-depleted T cells, or PBMCs. The dataset comprised deeply sampled blood TCRbeta repertoires from subjects exposed to, actively infected with, or recovered from COVID-19. The repertoires were released in a freely available public database meant as a resource for research on the immune response to SARS-CoV-2. The samples were drawn from the first 160 participants of the ongoing ImmuneRACE study and from 1,254 subjects provided by 6 global collaborators. A de-identified subject ID, COVID-19 status, age in years and sex were almost always included in the sample metadata. Where HLA class I and class II types were available, the types were taken from metadata supplied by the sample provider, not from assay-based typing. Findings and caveats that apply to the study as a whole: How much clinical and demographic metadata was included differed by source and by participant, and the metadata was provided uncurated.

The sequence derives from a man younger than 45 with COVID-19, enrolled during active disease. Specimen: peripheral blood. This receptor chain uses TRBV7-6 and TRBJ1-1, with 9 bases aligning to TRBD1. The CDR3 corresponds to CASSMGQGDSHMNTEAFF. The DNA is as follows: TGTGCCAGCAGCATGGGACAGGGTGATTCGCATATGAACACTGAAGCTTTCTTT.